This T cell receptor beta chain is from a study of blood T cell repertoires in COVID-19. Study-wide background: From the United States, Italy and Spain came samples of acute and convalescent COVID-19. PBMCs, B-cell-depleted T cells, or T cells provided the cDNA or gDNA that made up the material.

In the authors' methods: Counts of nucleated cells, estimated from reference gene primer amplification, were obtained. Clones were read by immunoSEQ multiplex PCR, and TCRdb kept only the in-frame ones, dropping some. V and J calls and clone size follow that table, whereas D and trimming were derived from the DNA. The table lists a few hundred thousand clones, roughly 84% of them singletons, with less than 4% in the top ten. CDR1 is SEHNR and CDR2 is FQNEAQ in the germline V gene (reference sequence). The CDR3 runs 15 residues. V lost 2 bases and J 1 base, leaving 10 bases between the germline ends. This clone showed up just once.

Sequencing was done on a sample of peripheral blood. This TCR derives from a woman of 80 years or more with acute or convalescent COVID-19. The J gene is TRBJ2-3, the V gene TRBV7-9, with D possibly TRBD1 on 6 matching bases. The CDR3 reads CASSLQQGGTDTQYF. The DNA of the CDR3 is TGTGCCAGCAGCTTACAACAGGGAGGCACAGATACGCAGTATTTT.